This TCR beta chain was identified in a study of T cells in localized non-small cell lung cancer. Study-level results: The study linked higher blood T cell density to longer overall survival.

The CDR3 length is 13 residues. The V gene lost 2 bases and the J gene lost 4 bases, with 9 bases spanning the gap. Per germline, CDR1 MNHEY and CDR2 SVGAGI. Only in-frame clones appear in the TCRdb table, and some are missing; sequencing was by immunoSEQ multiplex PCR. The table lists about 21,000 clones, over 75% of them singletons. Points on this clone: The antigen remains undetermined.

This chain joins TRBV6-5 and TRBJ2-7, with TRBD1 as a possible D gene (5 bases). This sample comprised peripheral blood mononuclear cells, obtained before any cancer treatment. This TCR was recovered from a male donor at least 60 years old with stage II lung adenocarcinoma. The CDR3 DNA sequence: TGTGCCAGCAGTTACGACAGACCGTACGAGCAGTACTTC. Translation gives CASSYDRPYEQYF.